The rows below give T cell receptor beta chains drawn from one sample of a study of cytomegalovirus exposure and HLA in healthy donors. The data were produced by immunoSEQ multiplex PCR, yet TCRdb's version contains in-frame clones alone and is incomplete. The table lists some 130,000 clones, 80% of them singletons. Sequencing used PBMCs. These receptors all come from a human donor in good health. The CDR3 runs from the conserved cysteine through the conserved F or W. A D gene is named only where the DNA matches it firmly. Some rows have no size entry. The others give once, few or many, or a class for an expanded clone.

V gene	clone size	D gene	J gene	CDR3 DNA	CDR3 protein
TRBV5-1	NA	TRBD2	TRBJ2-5	TGCGCCAGCAGCTGGCCTCGGACTAGCGAGGATGAGACCCAGTACTTC	CASSWPRTSEDETQYF
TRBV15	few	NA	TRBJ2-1	TGTGCCACTACGGACACGGTCGCGTACAATGAGCAGTTCTTC	CATTDTVAYNEQFF
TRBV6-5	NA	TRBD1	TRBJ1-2	TGTGCCAGCAGAACCGACCCTGGACAGGGGTGGGGCTACACCTTC	CASRTDPGQGWGYTF
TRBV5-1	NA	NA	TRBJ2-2	TGCGCCAGCAGCGTAGGGGCGGACGGGGAGCTGTTTTTT	CASSVGADGELFF
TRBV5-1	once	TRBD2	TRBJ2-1	TGCGCCAGCAGGATCGGGGGGGCCTCCTACAATGAGCAGTTCTTC	CASRIGGASYNEQFF
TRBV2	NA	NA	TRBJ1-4	TGTGCAAGCAGGGAGGGCAGGACTAATGAAAAACTGTTTTTT	CASREGRTNEKLFF
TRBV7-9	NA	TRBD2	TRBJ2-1	TGTGCCAGCAGCCGAACCCTTACTAGCGGGGGCAGCAATGAGCAGTTCTTC	CASSRTLTSGGSNEQFF
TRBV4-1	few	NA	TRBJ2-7	TGCGCCAGCAGCCAAGACGATAGGGGCTCCTACGAGCAGTACTTC	CASSQDDRGSYEQYF
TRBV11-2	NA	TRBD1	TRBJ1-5	TGTGCCAGCAGCCTACTTAGGGACAGGGGGGACGGTGCCCATCAGCCCCAGCATTTT	CASSLLRDRGDGAHQPQHF
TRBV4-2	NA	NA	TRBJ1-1	TGTGCCAGCAGCCATTGGGAGGGGGTAGGGACTGAAGCTTTCTTT	CASSHWEGVGTEAFF
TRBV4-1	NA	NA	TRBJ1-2	TGCGCCAGCAGCCAAGTTTTCGGGGGGTACTTCCCTAACTATGGCTACACCTTC	CASSQVFGGYFPNYGYTF
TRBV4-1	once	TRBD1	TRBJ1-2	TGCGCCAGCAGCCAGGGACAGGGGTATAACTATGGCTACACCTTC	CASSQGQGYNYGYTF
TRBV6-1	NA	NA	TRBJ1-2	TGTGCCAGCAGTGAACTTATCTCAGGGATTGGCTACACCTTC	CASSELISGIGYTF
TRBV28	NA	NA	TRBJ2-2	TGTGCCAGCAGTTCGCCACAGAGGGACACCGGGGAGCTGTTTTTT	CASSSPQRDTGELFF
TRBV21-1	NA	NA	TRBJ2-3	TGTGCCAGCAGCAAAGAGTGGGGACAGGCGCGTTGGGGCACAGATACGCAGTATTTT	CASSKEWGQARWGTDTQYF
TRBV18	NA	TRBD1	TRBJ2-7	TGTGCCAGCTCCTCAGGGGGTTACGAGCAGTACTTC	CASSSGGYEQYF
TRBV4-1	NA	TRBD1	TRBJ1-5	TGCGCCAGCAGCCAAGAAGTTTGGGGACAGGGCCTCGATAGGAATCAGCCCCAGCATTTT	CASSQEVWGQGLDRNQPQHF
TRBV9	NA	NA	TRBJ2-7	TGTGCCAGCAGCTCAGGAGGAGCCTCCGACGAGCAGTACTTC	CASSSGGASDEQYF
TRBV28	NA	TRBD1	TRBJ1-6	TGTGCCAGCAGTTTGACAGGGGCGGGTAGTTCACCCCTCCACTTT	CASSLTGAGSSPLHF
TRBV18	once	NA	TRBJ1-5	TGTGCCAGCTCACCAGGGGGCGATCAGCCCCAGCATTTT	CASSPGGDQPQHF
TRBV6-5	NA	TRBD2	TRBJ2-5	TGTGCCAGCACCCTCCCGTCGCGGGGGGAGACCCAGTACTTC	CASTLPSRGETQYF
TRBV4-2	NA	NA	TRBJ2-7	TGTGCCAGCAGCCAAGATTGGCAGGGAGGATCCTACGAGCAGTACTTC	CASSQDWQGGSYEQYF
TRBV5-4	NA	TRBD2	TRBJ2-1	TGTGCCAGCAGGATCAGCGGGGGCCCCTTTAATGAGCAGTTCTTC	CASRISGGPFNEQFF
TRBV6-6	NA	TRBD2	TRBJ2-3	TGTGCCAGCAGTACTTCTAGCGGGGTTAGGGATACGCAGTATTTT	CASSTSSGVRDTQYF
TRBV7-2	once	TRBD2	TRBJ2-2	TGTGCCAGCAGCTTATCGGTCGGGGGGATCTCGTCCACCGGGGAGCTGTTTTTT	CASSLSVGGISSTGELFF
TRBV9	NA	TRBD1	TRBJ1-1	TGTGCCAGCAGCGGTTTCAGGGACAGGGAAGGTATGAACACTGAAGCTTTCTTT	CASSGFRDREGMNTEAFF
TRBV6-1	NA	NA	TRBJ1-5	TGTGCCAGCAGTGTTCTAGGTCAGCCCCAGCATTTT	CASSVLGQPQHF
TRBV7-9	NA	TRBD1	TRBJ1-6	TGTGCCAGCAGCTCCACCATGTACAGGGGGAATTCACCCCTCCACTTT	CASSSTMYRGNSPLHF